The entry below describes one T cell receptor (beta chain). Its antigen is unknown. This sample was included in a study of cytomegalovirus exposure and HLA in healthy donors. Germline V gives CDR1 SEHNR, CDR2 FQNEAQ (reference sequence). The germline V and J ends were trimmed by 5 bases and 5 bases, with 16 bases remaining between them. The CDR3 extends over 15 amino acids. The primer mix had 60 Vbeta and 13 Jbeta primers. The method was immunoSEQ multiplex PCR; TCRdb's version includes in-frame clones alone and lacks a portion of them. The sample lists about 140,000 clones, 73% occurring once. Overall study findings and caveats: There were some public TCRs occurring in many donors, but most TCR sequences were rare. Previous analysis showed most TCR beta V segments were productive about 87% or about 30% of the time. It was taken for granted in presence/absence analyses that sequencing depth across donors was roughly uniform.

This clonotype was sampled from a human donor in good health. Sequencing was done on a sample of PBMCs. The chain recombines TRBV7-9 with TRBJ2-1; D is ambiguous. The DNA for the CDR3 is TGTGCCAGCAGCCTCCACGGAGAGAGCCACAATGAGCAGTTCTTC. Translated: CASSLHGESHNEQFF.